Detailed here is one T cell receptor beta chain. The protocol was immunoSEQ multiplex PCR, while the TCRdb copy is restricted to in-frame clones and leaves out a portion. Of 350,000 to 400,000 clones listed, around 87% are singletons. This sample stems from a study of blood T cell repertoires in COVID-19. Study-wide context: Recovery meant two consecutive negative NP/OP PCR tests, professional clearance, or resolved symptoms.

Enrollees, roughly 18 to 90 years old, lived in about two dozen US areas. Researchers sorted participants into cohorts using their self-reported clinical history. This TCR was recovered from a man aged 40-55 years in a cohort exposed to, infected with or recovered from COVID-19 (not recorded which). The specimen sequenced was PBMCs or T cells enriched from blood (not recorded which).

CDR3 DNA sequence: TGTGCCAGCAGCCCCTCACGGGGGTGGGGTAGTTCCTACGAGCAGTACTTC. Translated: CASSPSRGWGSSYEQYF. This chain connects TRBV11-2 to TRBJ2-7, with D tentatively TRBD2 (6 bases). Germline lookup yields CDR1 SGHAT and CDR2 FQNNGV. V was pared by 5 bases and J by 1 base, with 21 bases between. The CDR3 is 17 residues long.